A single sample is the source of the 15 T cell receptor beta chains below, sequenced in a study of blood T cells in healthy people across ages. The use of a sample-barcoded 5' primer and a J-beta primer mix characterized a second PCR of roughly 7 to 11 cycles. One entry per CDR3 protein results from TCRdb running MiXCR on the 5' RACE reads. The sample consists of over a million distinct CDR3 sequences, 20% to 25% of them appearing once. The same data also went into a second study, on T cells of mothers and their children.

The material sequenced was blood. The receptors stem from a girl aged 2-10 years in good health.

Written as DNA, the CDR3 is TGTGCCAGCAGTTTTGGTGGATGGGGGGACAATGAGCAGTTCTTC. Protein sequence: CASSFGGWGDNEQFF. The V gene is TRBV28, the J gene TRBJ2-1, with a possible D match to TRBD2 (6 bases). Germline CDR1 is MDHEN and CDR2 is SYDVKM. With 3 bases removed from V and 5 bases from J, the gap between germline ends came to 14 bases. The CDR3 runs 15 residues.

In this sample, this clonotype turned up many times. The V and J genes are TRBV5-1 and TRBJ2-5; no definite D call. Trimming pared 0 bases from V and 2 bases from J, leaving 11 bases between. The CDR3 is 15 residues long. Germline assignment: CDR1 SGHRS and CDR2 YFSETQ. Here the CDR3 reads CASSLEGQSQETQYF. CDR3 sequence (DNA): TGCGCCAGCAGCTTGGAGGGTCAGTCGCAAGAGACCCAGTACTTC. The full variable domain, in which reference TRBV5-1 and TRBJ2-5 provide the parts outside the CDR3, is KAGVTQTPRYLIKTRGQQVTLSCSPISGHRSVSWYQQTPGQGLQFLFEYFSETQRNKGNFPGRFSGRQFSNSRSEMNVSTLELGDSALYLCASSLEGQSQETQYFGPGTRLLVL.

The chain is built from TRBV20-1 and TRBJ1-5; 9 nucleotides match TRBD1. Per germline, CDR1 DFQATT and CDR2 SNEGSKA (reference sequence). Trimming at V came to 0 bases and at J to 6 bases, leaving 6 bases not matched to a gene. The length of the CDR3 is 15 residues. CDR3 residues: CSARDPQGAGQPQHF. The CDR3 nucleotides read TGCAGTGCTAGAGATCCACAGGGGGCGGGTCAGCCCCAGCATTTT.

A few counts support this clonotype. This chain joins TRBV28 and TRBJ2-5; 9 bases fit TRBD1. TRBJ2-7 matches the DNA end more closely, so the J call is doubtful. The CDR3 length is 14 residues. CDR1 and CDR2 from the germline V gene are MDHEN and SYDVKM. DNA of the CDR3: TGTGCCAGCAGTTTGGGGACAGGGAATCACGAGCAGTACTTC. This translates into CASSLGTGNHEQYF.

This chain uses TRBV24-1 with TRBJ1-1; D is undetermined. Trimming pared 7 bases from V and 0 bases from J, leaving 8 bases between. The CDR3 loop spans 13 amino acids. Per the germline V gene, CDR1 is KGHDR and CDR2 is SFDVKD. CDR3 DNA: TGTGCCACCAGAGGACCCATGAACACTGAAGCTTTCTTT. Amino acids: CATRGPMNTEAFF.

This clonotype was found a few times. This chain joins TRBV15 and TRBJ2-3, with TRBD2 identical over 8 bases. The germline V gene has CDR1 LNHNV and CDR2 YYDKDF (reference sequence). Trimming removed 8 bases from V and 3 bases from J; junction bases left unmatched: 7. CDR3 length: 14 amino acids. CDR3 protein: CATCLQRGTDTQYF. The CDR3, as DNA: TGTGCCACCTGCCTCCAGCGGGGGACAGATACGCAGTATTTT.

This clonotype was found a few times. The genes are TRBV7-2 and TRBJ2-1; tentatively, D is TRBD1 (6 bases). The better agreement between TRBJ2-7 and the DNA end casts doubt on the J call. Germline-derived CDR1 and CDR2 are SGHTA and FQGNSA. The CDR3 length is 15 residues. CDR3 DNA sequence: TGTGCCAGCAGCCCTCTCCTTGACAGGACCTACGAGCAGTACTTC. Encoded protein: CASSPLLDRTYEQYF.

This clonotype was seen only a few times. V gene TRBV7-2 combines with J gene TRBJ2-3; 7 bases match TRBD2. The CDR3 spans 16 residues. V was pared by 6 bases and J by 7 bases, with 16 bases of the junction left unmatched. Per the germline V gene, CDR1 is SGHTA and CDR2 is FQGNSA. The CDR3 DNA follows: TGTGCCAGCAGTCACGCCGGGACTACTCTCAAAAATACGCAGTATTTT. Its protein product is CASSHAGTTLKNTQYF.

This clonotype was found a few times. The chain combines TRBV10-3 with TRBJ2-5, with a possible D match to TRBD1 (6 bases). V lost 0 bases and J lost 14, with 19 bases in between. The germline CDR1 and CDR2 sequences are ENHRY and SYGVKD. The CDR3 is made up of 14 amino acids. The CDR3 reads CAISESGPMTGYYF. Written as DNA, the CDR3 is TGTGCCATCAGTGAGTCCGGTCCTATGACAGGCTACTACTTC.

This chain connects TRBV4-2 to TRBJ2-5; no clear D gene. Trimming took 3 bases from V and 5 from J, leaving 10 bases between them. Germline loops: CDR1 LGHNA, CDR2 YNFKEQ. This CDR3 comprises 13 residues. The CDR3 sequence: CASSHSETETQYF. The CDR3 coding sequence is TGTGCCAGCAGCCATTCGGAGACGGAGACCCAGTACTTC.

This clonotype was found a few times. The CDR3 spells CASSTSVASTDTQYF. CDR3 coding DNA: TGTGCCAGCAGCACGAGCGTAGCTAGCACAGATACGCAGTATTTT. The chain is built from TRBV4-2 and TRBJ2-3; no reliable D call. CDR1 LGHNA and CDR2 YNFKEQ come from the germline V gene. This CDR3 spans 15 amino acids. Trimming cost V 5 bases and J 0 bases, with 12 bases left between them.

This clonotype has more than one count but fewer than ten. The chain has TRBV20-1 and TRBJ2-5; TRBD2 is a possible D gene (5 bases). The CDR3 contains 12 residues. The V gene lost 4 bases and the J gene lost 5 bases, with 11 bases spanning the gap. CDR1 is DFQATT and CDR2 is SNEGSKA in the germline V gene (reference sequence). The chain's CDR3 is CSATWRAETQYF. CDR3 DNA: TGCAGTGCTACCTGGCGGGCGGAGACCCAGTACTTC.

This chain links TRBV27 with TRBJ2-7, with unresolved D. This CDR3 has 12 amino acids. Between the trimmed V and J ends, which lost 10 bases and 1 base, there was a span of 11 bases. The germline CDR1 and CDR2 sequences are MNHEY and SMNVEV (reference sequence). The CDR3 DNA follows: TGTGCCACCCACTCTCAGTCCTACGAGCAGTACTTC. Its translation: CATHSQSYEQYF.

J is TRBJ1-6 and V is TRBV29-1; 7 positions match TRBD1. Germline CDR1 is SQVTM and CDR2 is ANQGSEA. The CDR3 runs 13 residues. V lost 5 bases, J lost 7 bases, and 5 bases stayed unmatched. The CDR3 protein is CSVTQGKNSPLHF. CDR3 DNA sequence: TGCAGCGTTACACAGGGGAAGAATTCACCCCTCCACTTT.

The chain links TRBV7-2 to TRBJ2-5; D unclear. The last part of the DNA fits TRBJ2-7 better; the J call may be wrong. The CDR3 runs 13 residues. Germline loops: CDR1 SGHTA, CDR2 FQGNSA. CDR3 amino acids: CATKAYPPYEQYF. Written as DNA, the CDR3 is TGTGCCACCAAAGCTTATCCCCCCTACGAGCAGTACTTC.